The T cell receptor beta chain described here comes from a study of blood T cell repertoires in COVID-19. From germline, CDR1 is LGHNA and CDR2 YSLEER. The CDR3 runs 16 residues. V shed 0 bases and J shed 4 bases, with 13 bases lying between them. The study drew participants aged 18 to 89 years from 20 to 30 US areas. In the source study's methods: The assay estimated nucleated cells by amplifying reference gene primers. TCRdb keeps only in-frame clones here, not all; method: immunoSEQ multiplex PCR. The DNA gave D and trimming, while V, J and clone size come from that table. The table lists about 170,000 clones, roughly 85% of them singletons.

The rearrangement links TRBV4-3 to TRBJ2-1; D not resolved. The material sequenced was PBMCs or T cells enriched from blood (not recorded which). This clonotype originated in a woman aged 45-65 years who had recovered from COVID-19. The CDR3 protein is CASSQEVVPKYNEQFF. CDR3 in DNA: TGCGCCAGCAGCCAAGAAGTAGTACCCAAATACAATGAGCAGTTCTTC.